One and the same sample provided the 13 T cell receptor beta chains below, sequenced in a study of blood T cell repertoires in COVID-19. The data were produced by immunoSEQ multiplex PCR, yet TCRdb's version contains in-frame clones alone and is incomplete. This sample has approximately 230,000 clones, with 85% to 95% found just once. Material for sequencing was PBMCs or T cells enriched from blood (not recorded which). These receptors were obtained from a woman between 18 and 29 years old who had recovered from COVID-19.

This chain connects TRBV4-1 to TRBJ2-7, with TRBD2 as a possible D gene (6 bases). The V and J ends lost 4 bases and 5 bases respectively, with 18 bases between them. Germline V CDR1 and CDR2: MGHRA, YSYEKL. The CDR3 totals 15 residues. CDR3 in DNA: TGCGCCAGCAGCCGAATCCCCGGGGGTAGGGACGAGCAGTACTTC. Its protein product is CASSRIPGGRDEQYF.

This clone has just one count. This CDR3 is CASSVRQRGNSPLHF. The CDR3 nucleotides read TGTGCCAGTAGTGTACGACAGAGAGGTAATTCACCCCTCCACTTT. The V and J genes are TRBV19 and TRBJ1-6; D is perhaps TRBD1 (5 bases). Germline V lookup: CDR1 LNHDA, CDR2 SQIVND (reference sequence). V was pared by 5 bases and J by 6 bases, with 14 bases between. This CDR3 is built from 15 residues.

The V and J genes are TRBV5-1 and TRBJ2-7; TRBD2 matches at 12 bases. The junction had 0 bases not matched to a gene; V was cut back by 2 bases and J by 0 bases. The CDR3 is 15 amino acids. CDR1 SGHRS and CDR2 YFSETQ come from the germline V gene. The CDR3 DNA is TGCGCCAGCAGCTTACTAGCGGGGGGCTCCTACGAGCAGTACTTC. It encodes CASSLLAGGSYEQYF.

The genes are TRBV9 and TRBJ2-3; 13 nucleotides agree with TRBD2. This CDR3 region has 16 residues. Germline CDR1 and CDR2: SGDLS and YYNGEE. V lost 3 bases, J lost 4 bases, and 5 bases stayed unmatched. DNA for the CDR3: TGTGCCAGCAGCGAGGGACTAGCGGGACCCGCAGATACGCAGTATTTT. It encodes CASSEGLAGPADTQYF.

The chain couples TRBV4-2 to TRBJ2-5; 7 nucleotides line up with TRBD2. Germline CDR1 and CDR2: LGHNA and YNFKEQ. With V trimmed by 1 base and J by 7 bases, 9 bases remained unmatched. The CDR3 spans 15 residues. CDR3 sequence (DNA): TGTGCCAGCAGCCAAGGGGCGGGGGAGCCGGGGACCCAGTACTTC. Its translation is CASSQGAGEPGTQYF.

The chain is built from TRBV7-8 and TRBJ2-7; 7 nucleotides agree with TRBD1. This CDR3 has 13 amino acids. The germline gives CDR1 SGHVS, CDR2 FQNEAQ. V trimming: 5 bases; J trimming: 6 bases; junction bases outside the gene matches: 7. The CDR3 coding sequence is TGTGCCAGCAGCCAAGACAGGGTGGGCGAGCAGTACTTC. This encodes CASSQDRVGEQYF.

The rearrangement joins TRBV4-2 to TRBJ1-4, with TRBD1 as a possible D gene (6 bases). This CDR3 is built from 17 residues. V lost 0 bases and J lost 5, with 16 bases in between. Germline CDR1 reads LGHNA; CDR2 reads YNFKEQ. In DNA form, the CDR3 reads TGTGCCAGCAGCCAAGATTCCCCGGGCCAGGGGAATGAAAAACTGTTTTTT. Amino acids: CASSQDSPGQGNEKLFF.

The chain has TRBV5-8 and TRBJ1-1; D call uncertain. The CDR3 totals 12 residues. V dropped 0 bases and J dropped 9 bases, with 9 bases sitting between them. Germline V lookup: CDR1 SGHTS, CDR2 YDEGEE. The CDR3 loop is CASSLAQAKAFF. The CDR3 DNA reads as TGTGCCAGCAGCTTGGCCCAAGCCAAAGCTTTCTTT.

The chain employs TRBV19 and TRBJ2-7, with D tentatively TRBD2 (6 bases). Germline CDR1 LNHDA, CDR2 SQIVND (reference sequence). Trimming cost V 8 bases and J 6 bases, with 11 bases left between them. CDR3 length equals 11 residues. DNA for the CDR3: TGTGCCAGTGGGGGACTGGGCGAGCAGTACTTC. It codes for CASGGLGEQYF.

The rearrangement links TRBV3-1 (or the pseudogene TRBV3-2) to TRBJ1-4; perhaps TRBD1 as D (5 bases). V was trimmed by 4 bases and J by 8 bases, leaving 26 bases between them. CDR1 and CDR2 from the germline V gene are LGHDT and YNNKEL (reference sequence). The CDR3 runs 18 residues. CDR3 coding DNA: TGTGCCAGCAGCCCCTTCTCCGGGACTTCAGCGTCGGGGGAAAAACTGTTTTTT. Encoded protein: CASSPFSGTSASGEKLFF.

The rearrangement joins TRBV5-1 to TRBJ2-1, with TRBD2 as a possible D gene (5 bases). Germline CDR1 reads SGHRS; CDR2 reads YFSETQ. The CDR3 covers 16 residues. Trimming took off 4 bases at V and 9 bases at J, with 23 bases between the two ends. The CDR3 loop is CASSPANLKPSGEQFF. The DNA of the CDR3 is TGCGCCAGCAGCCCAGCTAACCTCAAGCCGAGCGGTGAGCAGTTCTTC.

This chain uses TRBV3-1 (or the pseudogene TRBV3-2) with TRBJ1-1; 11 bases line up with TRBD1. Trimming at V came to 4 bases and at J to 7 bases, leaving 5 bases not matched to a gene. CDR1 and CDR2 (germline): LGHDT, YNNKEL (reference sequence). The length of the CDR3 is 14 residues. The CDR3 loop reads CASSRDRGSVEAFF. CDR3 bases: TGTGCCAGCAGCCGGGACAGGGGGTCTGTTGAAGCTTTCTTT.

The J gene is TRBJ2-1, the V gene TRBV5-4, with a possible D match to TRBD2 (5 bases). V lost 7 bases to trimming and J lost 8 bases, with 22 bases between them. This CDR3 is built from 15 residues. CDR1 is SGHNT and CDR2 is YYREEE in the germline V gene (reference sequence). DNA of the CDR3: TGTGCCAGCCGCGGTCTAGCAGACCCCGCCTATGAGCAGTTCTTC. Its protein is CASRGLADPAYEQFF.